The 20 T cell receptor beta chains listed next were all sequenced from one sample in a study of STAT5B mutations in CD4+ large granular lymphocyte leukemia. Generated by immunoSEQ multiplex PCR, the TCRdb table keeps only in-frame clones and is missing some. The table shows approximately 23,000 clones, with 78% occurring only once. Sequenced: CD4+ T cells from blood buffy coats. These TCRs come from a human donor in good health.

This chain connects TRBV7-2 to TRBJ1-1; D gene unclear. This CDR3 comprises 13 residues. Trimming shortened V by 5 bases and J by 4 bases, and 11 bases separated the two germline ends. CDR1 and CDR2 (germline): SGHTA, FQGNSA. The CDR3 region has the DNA TGTGCCAGCAGCCCCGGTCGGGGCACTGAAGCTTTCTTT. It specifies CASSPGRGTEAFF.

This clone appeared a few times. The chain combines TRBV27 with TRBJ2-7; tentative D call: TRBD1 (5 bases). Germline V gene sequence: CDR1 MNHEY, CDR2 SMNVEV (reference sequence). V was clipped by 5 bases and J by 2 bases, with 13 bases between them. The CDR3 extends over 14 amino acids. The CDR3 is CASSPLGPAYEQYF. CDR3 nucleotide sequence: TGTGCCAGCAGTCCACTGGGGCCAGCCTACGAGCAGTACTTC.

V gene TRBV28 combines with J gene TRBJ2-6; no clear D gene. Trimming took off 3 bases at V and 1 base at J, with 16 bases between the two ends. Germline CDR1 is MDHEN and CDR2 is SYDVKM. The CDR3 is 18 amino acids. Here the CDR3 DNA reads TGTGCCAGCAGTTTTCCGATGGGCTTAGGTTCTGGGGCCAACGTCCTGACTTTC. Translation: CASSFPMGLGSGANVLTF.

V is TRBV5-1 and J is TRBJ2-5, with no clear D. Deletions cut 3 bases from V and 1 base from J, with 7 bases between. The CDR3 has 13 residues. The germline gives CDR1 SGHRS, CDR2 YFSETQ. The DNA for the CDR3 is TGCGCCAGCAGCTGGGAAACCCAAGAGACCCAGTACTTC. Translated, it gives CASSWETQETQYF. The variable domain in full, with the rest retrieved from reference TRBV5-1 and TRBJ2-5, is KAGVTQTPRYLIKTRGQQVTLSCSPISGHRSVSWYQQTPGQGLQFLFEYFSETQRNKGNFPGRFSGRQFSNSRSEMNVSTLELGDSALYLCASSWETQETQYFGPGTRLLVL.

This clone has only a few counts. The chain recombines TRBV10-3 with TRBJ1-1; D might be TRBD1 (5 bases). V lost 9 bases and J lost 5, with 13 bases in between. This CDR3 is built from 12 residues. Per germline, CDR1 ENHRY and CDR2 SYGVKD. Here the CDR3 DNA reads TGTGCCATAGGGGCGGGTGGTACTGAAGCTTTCTTT. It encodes CAIGAGGTEAFF.

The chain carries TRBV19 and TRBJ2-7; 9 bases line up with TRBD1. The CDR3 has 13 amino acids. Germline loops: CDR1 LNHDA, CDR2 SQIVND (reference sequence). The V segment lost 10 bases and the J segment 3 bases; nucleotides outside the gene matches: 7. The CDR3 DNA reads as TGTGCCACCTCGGACAGGGGAGGCTACGAGCAGTACTTC. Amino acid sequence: CATSDRGGYEQYF.

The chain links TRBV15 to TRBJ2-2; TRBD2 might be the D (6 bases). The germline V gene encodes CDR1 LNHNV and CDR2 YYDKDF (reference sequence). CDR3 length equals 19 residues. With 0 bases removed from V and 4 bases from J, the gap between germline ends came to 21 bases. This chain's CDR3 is CATSRDTVSGDQATGELFF. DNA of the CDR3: TGTGCCACCAGCAGAGATACCGTCTCGGGGGACCAGGCCACCGGGGAGCTGTTTTTT. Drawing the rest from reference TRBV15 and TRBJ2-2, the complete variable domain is DAMVIQNPRYQVTQFGKPVTLSCSQTLNHNVMYWYQQKSSQAPKLLFHYYDKDFNNEADTPDNFQSRRPNTSFCFLDIRSPGLGDTAMYLCATSRDTVSGDQATGELFFGEGSRLTVL.

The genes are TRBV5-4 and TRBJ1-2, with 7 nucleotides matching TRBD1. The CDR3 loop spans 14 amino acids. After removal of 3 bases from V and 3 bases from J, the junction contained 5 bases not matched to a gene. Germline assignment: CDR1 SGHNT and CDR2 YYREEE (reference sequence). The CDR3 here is CASSWGQSDYGYTF. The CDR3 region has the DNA TGTGCCAGCAGCTGGGGACAGTCGGACTATGGCTACACCTTC.

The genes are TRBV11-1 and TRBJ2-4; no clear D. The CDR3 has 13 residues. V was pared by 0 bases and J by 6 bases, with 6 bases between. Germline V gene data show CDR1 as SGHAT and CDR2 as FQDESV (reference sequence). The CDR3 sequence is CASSLAGINIQYF. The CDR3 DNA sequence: TGTGCCAGCAGCTTAGCGGGGATAAACATTCAGTACTTC.

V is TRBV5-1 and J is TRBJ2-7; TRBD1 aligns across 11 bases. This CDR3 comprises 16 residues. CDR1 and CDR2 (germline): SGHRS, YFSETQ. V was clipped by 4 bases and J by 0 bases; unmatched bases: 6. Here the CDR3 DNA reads TGCGCCAGCAGCCCTGGACAGGGGGCCGACTCCTACGAGCAGTACTTC. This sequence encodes CASSPGQGADSYEQYF.

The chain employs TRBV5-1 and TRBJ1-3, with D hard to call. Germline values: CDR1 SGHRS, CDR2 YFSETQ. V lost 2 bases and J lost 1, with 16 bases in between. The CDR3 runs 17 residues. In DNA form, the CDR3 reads TGCGCCAGCAGCTTATTTATGGCAGCCGAATCTGGAAACACCATATATTTT. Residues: CASSLFMAAESGNTIYF. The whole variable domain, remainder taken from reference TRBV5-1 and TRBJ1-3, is KAGVTQTPRYLIKTRGQQVTLSCSPISGHRSVSWYQQTPGQGLQFLFEYFSETQRNKGNFPGRFSGRQFSNSRSEMNVSTLELGDSALYLCASSLFMAAESGNTIYFGEGSWLTVV.

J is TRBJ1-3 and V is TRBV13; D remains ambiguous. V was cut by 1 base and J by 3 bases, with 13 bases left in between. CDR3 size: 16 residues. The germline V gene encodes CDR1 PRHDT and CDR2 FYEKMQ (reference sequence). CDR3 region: CASSLDLGVGGNTIYF. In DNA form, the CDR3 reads TGTGCCAGCAGCTTAGATCTGGGTGTGGGTGGAAACACCATATATTTT.

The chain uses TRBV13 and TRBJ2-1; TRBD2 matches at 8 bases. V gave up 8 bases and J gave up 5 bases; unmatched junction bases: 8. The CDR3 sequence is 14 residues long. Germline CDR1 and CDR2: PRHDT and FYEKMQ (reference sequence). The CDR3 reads CASSGGARNNEQFF. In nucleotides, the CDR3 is TGTGCCAGCTCGGGGGGGGCGAGGAACAATGAGCAGTTCTTC.

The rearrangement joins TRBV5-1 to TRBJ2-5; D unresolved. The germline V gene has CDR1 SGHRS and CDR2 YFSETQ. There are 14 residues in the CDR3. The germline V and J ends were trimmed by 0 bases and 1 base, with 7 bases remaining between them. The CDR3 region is CASSLATGQETQYF. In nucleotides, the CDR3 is TGCGCCAGCAGCTTGGCCACGGGCCAAGAGACCCAGTACTTC.

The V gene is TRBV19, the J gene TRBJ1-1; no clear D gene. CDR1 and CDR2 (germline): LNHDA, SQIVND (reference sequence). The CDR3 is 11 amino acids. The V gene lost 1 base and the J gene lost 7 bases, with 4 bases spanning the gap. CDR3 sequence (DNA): TGTGCCAGTAGTATAGCACATGAAGCTTTCTTT. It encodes CASSIAHEAFF.

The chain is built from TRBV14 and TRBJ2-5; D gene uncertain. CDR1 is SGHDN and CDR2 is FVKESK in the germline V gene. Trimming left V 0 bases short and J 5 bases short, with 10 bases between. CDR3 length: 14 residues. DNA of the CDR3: TGTGCCAGCAGCCAAGATCCAGGTTTGGAGACCCAGTACTTC. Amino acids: CASSQDPGLETQYF.

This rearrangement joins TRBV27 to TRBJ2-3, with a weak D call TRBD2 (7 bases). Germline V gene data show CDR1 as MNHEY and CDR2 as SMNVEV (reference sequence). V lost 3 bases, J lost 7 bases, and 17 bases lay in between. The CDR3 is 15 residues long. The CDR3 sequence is CASSFSGGAFNTQYF. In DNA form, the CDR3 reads TGTGCCAGCAGTTTCTCGGGGGGCGCTTTTAATACGCAGTATTTT.

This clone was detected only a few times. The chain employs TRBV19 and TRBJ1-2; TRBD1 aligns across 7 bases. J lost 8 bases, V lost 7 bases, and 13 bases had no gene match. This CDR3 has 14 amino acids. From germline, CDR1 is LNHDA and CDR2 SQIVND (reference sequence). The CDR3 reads CASTEPRTGYGYTF. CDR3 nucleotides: TGTGCCAGTACCGAACCCCGGACAGGTTACGGCTACACCTTC.

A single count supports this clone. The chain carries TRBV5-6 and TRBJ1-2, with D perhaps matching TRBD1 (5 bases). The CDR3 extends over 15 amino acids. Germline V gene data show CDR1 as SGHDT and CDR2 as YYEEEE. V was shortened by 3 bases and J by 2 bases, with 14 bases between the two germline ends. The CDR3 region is CASSSIDYRNYGYTF. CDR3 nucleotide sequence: TGTGCCAGCAGCTCCATTGACTACAGGAACTATGGCTACACCTTC.

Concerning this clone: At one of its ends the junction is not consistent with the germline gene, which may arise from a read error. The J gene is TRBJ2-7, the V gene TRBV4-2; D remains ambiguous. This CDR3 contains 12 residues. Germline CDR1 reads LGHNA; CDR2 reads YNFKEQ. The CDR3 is CASSQVLGAVVF. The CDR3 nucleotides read TGTGCCAGCAGCCAAGTATTAGGCGCGGTCGTTTTC.